These 12 T cell receptor beta chains originate from one sample sequenced in a study of blood T cell repertoires in COVID-19. Only in-frame clones appear in the TCRdb table, and some are missing; sequencing was by immunoSEQ multiplex PCR. The sample carries around 200,000 clones, around 86% recorded once. Sequencing was performed on PBMCs or T cells enriched from blood (not recorded which). The receptors originated from a woman between 40 and 55 years old with acute COVID-19.

The rearrangement uses TRBV10-2 and TRBJ1-1; D not certain. This CDR3 contains 13 residues. V shed 3 bases and J shed 11 bases, with 16 bases lying between them. Germline V CDR1 and CDR2: WSHSY, SAAADI. The DNA of the CDR3 is TGCGCCAGCAGTGAAATCGGCGGGCTCACGGCTTTCTTT. Translation gives CASSEIGGLTAFF.

The V gene is TRBV7-2, the J gene TRBJ1-2; 9 positions agree with TRBD1. V gave up 5 bases and J gave up 4 bases; unmatched junction bases: 11. This CDR3 has 16 amino acids. CDR1 and CDR2 from the germline V gene are SGHTA and FQGNSA. The CDR3 DNA sequence: TGTGCCAGCAGCGGATCCGGGACAGGGTCGGCCTATGGCTACACCTTC. It codes for CASSGSGTGSAYGYTF.

V gene TRBV10-2 combines with J gene TRBJ1-1, with D perhaps matching TRBD1 (6 bases). Trimming removed 3 bases at V and 4 bases at J, with 9 bases between. The CDR3 contains 13 residues. CDR1 is WSHSY, CDR2 SAAADI, per germline. The CDR3 nucleotides read TGCGCCAGCAGTGAAATAGGGGGCACTGAAGCTTTCTTT. As protein: CASSEIGGTEAFF.

The chain carries TRBV7-9 and TRBJ2-2; no clear D. Per the germline V gene, CDR1 is SEHNR and CDR2 is FQNEAQ (reference sequence). V was cut by 1 base and J by 7 bases, with 7 bases left in between. This CDR3 comprises 13 residues. DNA of the CDR3: TGTGCCAGCAGCTTAGGAACAGTCGGGGAGCTGTTTTTT. It codes for CASSLGTVGELFF.

This clone was seen only a few times. The rearrangement joins TRBV6-5 to TRBJ1-5; possible D gene TRBD1, 6 bases. V was trimmed by 7 bases and J by 11 bases, leaving 12 bases between them. Germline V gene lookup returns CDR1 MNHEY and CDR2 SVGAGI. The CDR3 runs 11 residues. In DNA, the CDR3 is TGTGCCAGCATGATAGGACAGTCCCAGCATTTT. Its protein is CASMIGQSQHF.

The V call is TRBV10-3, the J call TRBJ1-1; possibly TRBD1 for D (5 bases). Trimming cost V 3 bases and J 6 bases, with 14 bases left between them. Germline values: CDR1 ENHRY, CDR2 SYGVKD. The CDR3 contains 14 residues. CDR3 bases: TGTGCCATCAGTGAAGGGGTCTCGGGGGCTGAAGCTTTCTTT. This encodes CAISEGVSGAEAFF.

This chain connects TRBV5-8 to TRBJ1-5, with D tentatively TRBD1 (6 bases). V was clipped by 7 bases and J by 0 bases, with 17 bases between them. The CDR3 consists of 16 residues. Germline V gene sequence: CDR1 SGHTS, CDR2 YDEGEE. The CDR3 sequence is CASAGTRKYSNQPQHF. The CDR3 coding sequence is TGTGCCAGCGCCGGGACAAGGAAGTATAGCAATCAGCCCCAGCATTTT.

This chain connects TRBV6-5 to TRBJ2-1; TRBD2 might be the D (6 bases). The CDR3 loop spans 15 amino acids. The germline gives CDR1 MNHEY, CDR2 SVGAGI. Trimming took off 6 bases at V and 0 bases at J, with 12 bases between the two ends. The CDR3 DNA reads as TGTGCCAGCAGGGGAGCCGGGAGCTCCTACAATGAGCAGTTCTTC. Protein: CASRGAGSSYNEQFF.

This clone has a handful of counts. This CDR3 is CASSLARAGAINEKLFF. DNA of the CDR3: TGTGCCAGCAGCTTAGCGAGAGCAGGGGCTATTAATGAAAAACTGTTTTTT. The V call is TRBV7-9, the J call TRBJ1-4; the D gene is possibly TRBD1 (6 bases). V was cut by 0 bases and J by 4 bases, with 15 bases left in between. Germline CDR1 is SEHNR and CDR2 is FQNEAQ (reference sequence). The CDR3 is made up of 17 amino acids.

The genes are TRBV7-9 and TRBJ1-1, with D unclear. V was pared by 3 bases and J by 3 bases, with 8 bases between. CDR3 size: 13 residues. Germline V gene lookup returns CDR1 SEHNR and CDR2 FQNEAQ (reference sequence). The CDR3 protein is CASSFPGDTEAFF. CDR3 DNA: TGTGCCAGCAGCTTCCCCGGTGACACTGAAGCTTTCTTT.

J is TRBJ1-5 and V is TRBV18; D might be TRBD1 (5 bases). V gave up 3 bases and J gave up 2 bases, with 14 bases separating them. CDR1 and CDR2 (germline): KGHSH, LQKENI. The CDR3 sequence is 16 residues long. CDR3 sequence: CASSPQGVVGNQPQHF. Written as DNA, the CDR3 is TGTGCCAGCTCACCGCAAGGGGTGGTGGGCAATCAGCCCCAGCATTTT.

Only one count was recorded for this clone. This chain uses TRBV10-2 with TRBJ1-2; D is possibly TRBD1 (5 bases). This CDR3 has 16 amino acids. Germline V gives CDR1 WSHSY, CDR2 SAAADI. V gave up 2 bases and J gave up 3 bases, with 16 bases separating them. For the CDR3, the DNA is TGCGCCAGCAGTGAGGTAACAGGCACTGGGGACTATGGCTACACCTTC. Translated: CASSEVTGTGDYGYTF.